This TCR beta chain was obtained from a study of tumor and adjacent non-tumor tissue in lung cancer. Turning to the study itself: Histology: about 13 adenocarcinoma, a couple of squamous cell carcinoma, 1 small cell lung cancer. On average, productive TCRbeta reads reached about 4.17 million per sample. Overall study results and limits: Compared with tumor, normal lung showed significantly lower TCR diversity.

The template was RNA from unsorted bulk tissue. Between August and November 2014, newly diagnosed, chemotherapy-naive lung cancer patients underwent thoracic surgery in China. The CDR3 has 13 amino acids. Germline V CDR1 and CDR2: SGHTA, FQGNSA. On this clonotype itself: Antigen: not known. One base away lies a much larger clone, so this may be a sequencing read error.

A modified ARM-PCR protocol with three rounds of nested PCR amplified TCRbeta. TCRdb called the multiplex PCR reads again in MiXCR, with one record for every CDR3 protein. Among approximately 90,000 distinct CDR3 sequences, about 66% were seen once, and the ten largest hold 18%. The sequenced material came from lung tumor tissue. The chain joins TRBV7-2 to TRBJ2-1, with a tentative D call TRBD2 (6 bases). The source is a man aged 55-75 years with non-small cell lung cancer. For the CDR3, the DNA is TGTGCCAGAAGCTTACCAGGCGGGATTGAGCAGTTCTTC. Its translation: CARSLPGGIEQFF.